The source of this T cell receptor (beta chain) is a study of blood T cell repertoires in COVID-19. The data were produced by immunoSEQ multiplex PCR, yet TCRdb's version contains in-frame clones alone and is incomplete. The data contain approximately 140,000 clones, around 84% of them singletons. The study recruited exposed participants who had met a COVID-19 case within 2 weeks before entry. The germline gives CDR1 MNHEY, CDR2 SVGAGI. The CDR3 length is 14 residues. Trimming took off 7 bases at V and 8 bases at J, with 18 bases between the two ends. The clonotype comes from a woman between 45 and 60 years old who had been exposed to COVID-19. The rearrangement links TRBV6-5 to TRBJ2-1, with a tentative D call TRBD2 (5 bases). The source material was PBMCs or T cells enriched from blood (not recorded which). DNA for the CDR3: TGTGCCAGCATCTCCCCCGAGGGTGGCTATGAGCAGTTCTTC. This translates into CASISPEGGYEQFF.